These T cell receptor beta chains were read from a single sample in a study of control samples from healthy donors and cancer patients. Profiled with immunoSEQ multiplex PCR; TCRdb holds only in-frame clones, not every one. The sample carries about 160,000 clones, 93% recorded once. Sequences were obtained from blood. All receptors come from a man aged 18-30 years in good health. CDR3s include the opening cysteine and the closing phenylalanine or tryptophan.

V: TRBV6-2/TRBV6-3; CDR3: CASSYGRWVNTEAFF
V: TRBV11-3; CDR3: CASSHRPGQVSNEQFF
V: TRBV5-8; CDR3: CASSFRGSDTQYF
V: TRBV11-2; CDR3: CASSPDLGWTEQYF
V: TRBV21-1; CDR3: CASSPRNRANNSPLHF
V: TRBV5-8; CDR3: CASSLIGRGANYGYTF
V: TRBV6-5; CDR3: CASATLGTNEKLFF
V: TRBV3-1/TRBV3-2; CDR3: CASSTSGTGTDEQYF
V: TRBV24-1; CDR3: CATSDLVGTSLSTDTQYF
V: TRBV5-1; CDR3: CASSRPDGDAFF
V: TRBV11-3; CDR3: CASSPGGPYTGELFF
V: TRBV5-4; CDR3: CAGWTPGTEAFF
V: TRBV7-2; CDR3: CASSFEREIYEQYF
V: TRBV10-3; CDR3: CAITPGGQETQYF
V: TRBV7-2; CDR3: CASSLDGRAIDTQYF
V: TRBV4-2; CDR3: CASSLSLAGGTEAFF
V: TRBV7-9; CDR3: CASSSSFGLRDSPLHF
V: TRBV15; CDR3: CATSKDRGSEAFF
V: TRBV13; CDR3: CASSLGTGRFNEQYF
V: TRBV5-1; CDR3: CASSPGGELFF
V: TRBV5-1; CDR3: CASSRDSPNGYTF
V: TRBV19; CDR3: CASITDRSSGNTIYF
V: TRBV5-1; CDR3: CASSLAGGNTGELFF
V: TRBV6-5; CDR3: CASSAQGIRGGYTF
V: TRBV7-9; CDR3: CASSQSPGTAYEQYF
V: TRBV27; CDR3: CASRVRWTESSYEQYF
V: TRBV5-1; CDR3: CASSPIESSYNEQFF
V: TRBV14; CDR3: CASSQDRWIQYF
V: TRBV12-3/TRBV12-4; CDR3: CASSLELGSPLHF
V: TRBV29-1; CDR3: CSVGSGDLRYGYTF
V: TRBV19; CDR3: CASSIKTSGYNEQFF
V: TRBV9; CDR3: CASSGDSLLYYGYTF
V: TRBV27; CDR3: CASTLWGRDTDTQYF
V: TRBV19; CDR3: CASSIVLAREQYF
V: TRBV11-2; CDR3: CASSLVPVTNTIYF
V: TRBV3-1/TRBV3-2; CDR3: CASSQDHGAGGETQYF
V: TRBV18; CDR3: CASSPVDLNEKLFF
V: TRBV5-4; CDR3: CASSHNGAGGIDTQYF
V: TRBV7-8; CDR3: CASTRGGLAGTGELFF
V: TRBV19; CDR3: CASLDSGDQPQHF
V: TRBV27; CDR3: CASSLKTPSATNEKLFF
V: TRBV28; CDR3: CASSSGQGPHGYTF
V: TRBV11-1; CDR3: CASSSGTRHYEQYF